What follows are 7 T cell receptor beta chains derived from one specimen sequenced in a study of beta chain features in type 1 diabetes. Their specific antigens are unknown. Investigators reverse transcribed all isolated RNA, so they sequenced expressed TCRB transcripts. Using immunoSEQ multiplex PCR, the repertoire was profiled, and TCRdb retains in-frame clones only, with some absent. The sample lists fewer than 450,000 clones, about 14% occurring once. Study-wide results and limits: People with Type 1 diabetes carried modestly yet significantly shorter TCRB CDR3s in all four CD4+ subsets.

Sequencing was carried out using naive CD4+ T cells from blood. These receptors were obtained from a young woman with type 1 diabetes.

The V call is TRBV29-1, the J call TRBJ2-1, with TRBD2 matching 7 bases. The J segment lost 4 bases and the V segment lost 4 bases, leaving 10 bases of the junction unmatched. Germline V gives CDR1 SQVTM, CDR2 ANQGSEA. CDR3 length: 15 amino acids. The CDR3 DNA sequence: TGCAGCGTTGGTATACTAGCGAGAGATTACAATGAGCAGTTCTTC. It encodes CSVGILARDYNEQFF.

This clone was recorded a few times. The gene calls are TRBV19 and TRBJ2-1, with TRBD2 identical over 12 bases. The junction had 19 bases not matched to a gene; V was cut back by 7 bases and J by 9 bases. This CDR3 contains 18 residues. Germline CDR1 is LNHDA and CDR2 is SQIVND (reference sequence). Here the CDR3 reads CASTHLGRTSGASGEQFF. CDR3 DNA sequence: TGTGCCAGTACCCACCTTGGCCGGACTAGCGGGGCGTCGGGTGAGCAGTTCTTC.

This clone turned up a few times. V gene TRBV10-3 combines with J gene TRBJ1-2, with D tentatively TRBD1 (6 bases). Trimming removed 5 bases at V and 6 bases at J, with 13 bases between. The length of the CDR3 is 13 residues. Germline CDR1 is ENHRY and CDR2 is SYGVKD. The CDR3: CAISNRAVDGYTF. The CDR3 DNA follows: TGTGCCATCAGTAACAGGGCAGTGGATGGCTACACCTTC.

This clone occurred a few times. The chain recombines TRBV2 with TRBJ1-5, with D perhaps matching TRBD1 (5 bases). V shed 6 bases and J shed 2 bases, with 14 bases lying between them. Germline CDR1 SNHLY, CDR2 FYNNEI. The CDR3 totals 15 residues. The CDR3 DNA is TGTGCCAGCAGAGTGGGCCTAGGGGGCAATCAGCCCCAGCATTTT. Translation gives CASRVGLGGNQPQHF. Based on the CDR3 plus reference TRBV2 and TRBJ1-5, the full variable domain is EPEVTQTPSHQVTQMGQEVILRCVPISNHLYFYWYRQILGQKVEFLVSFYNNEISEKSEIFDDQFSVERPDGSNFTLKIRSTKLEDSAMYFCASRVGLGGNQPQHFGDGTRLSIL.

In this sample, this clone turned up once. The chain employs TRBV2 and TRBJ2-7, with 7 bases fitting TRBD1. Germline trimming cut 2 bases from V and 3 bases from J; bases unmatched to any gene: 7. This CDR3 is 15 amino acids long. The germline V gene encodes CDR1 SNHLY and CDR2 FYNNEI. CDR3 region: CASSELGRGFYEQYF. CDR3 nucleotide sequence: TGTGCCAGCAGTGAATTGGGCAGGGGGTTCTACGAGCAGTACTTC.

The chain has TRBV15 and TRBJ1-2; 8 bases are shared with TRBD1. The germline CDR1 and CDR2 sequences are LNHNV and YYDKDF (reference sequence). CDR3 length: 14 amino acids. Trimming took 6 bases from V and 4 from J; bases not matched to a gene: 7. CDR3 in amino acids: CATRWTGSGYGYTF. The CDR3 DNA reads TGTGCCACCAGGTGGACAGGGAGTGGCTATGGCTACACCTTC. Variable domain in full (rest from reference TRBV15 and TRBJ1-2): DAMVIQNPRYQVTQFGKPVTLSCSQTLNHNVMYWYQQKSSQAPKLLFHYYDKDFNNEADTPDNFQSRRPNTSFCFLDIRSPGLGDTAMYLCATRWTGSGYGYTFGSGTRLTVV.

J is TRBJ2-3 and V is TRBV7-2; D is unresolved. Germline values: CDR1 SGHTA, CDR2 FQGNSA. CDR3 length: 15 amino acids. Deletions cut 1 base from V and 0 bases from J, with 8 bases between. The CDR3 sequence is CASSLVGSSTDTQYF. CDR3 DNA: TGTGCCAGCAGCTTAGTCGGGTCTAGCACAGATACGCAGTATTTT.